This T cell receptor beta chain was found in a study of cytomegalovirus exposure and HLA in healthy donors. Study-wide background: Most genotyped donors, around four fifths of fewer than 400, had Caucasian-associated genetic ancestry. Points from the study as a whole: The authors excluded some V segments, including TRBV6-2 and TRBV6-3, as indistinguishable. Prior analysis indicated that the majority of TCR beta V segments exhibited productivity approximately 87% or approximately 30% of the time. As immune exposure information, only CMV serostatus was available.

The study ran its PCR with 60 Vbeta and 13 Jbeta primers. Profiling relied on immunoSEQ multiplex PCR, and the TCRdb table lists in-frame clones only, not all of them. The sample has under 45,000 clones; the top ten hold 3.5% to 4%. With regard to this clone: Its antigen remains unidentified.

The germline V gene has CDR1 MNHNY and CDR2 SVGAGI (reference sequence). The CDR3 loop spans 14 amino acids. The trim removed 4 bases at V and 2 bases at J, leaving 4 bases unmatched. This clonotype was sampled from a male donor in good health and CMV-seronegative. The sequenced sample was PBMCs. The chain couples TRBV6-6 to TRBJ2-7; 8 positions agree with TRBD1. The CDR3 region is CASSSRTGTYEQYF. In DNA, the CDR3 is TGTGCCAGCAGTTCACGGACAGGGACCTACGAGCAGTACTTC.